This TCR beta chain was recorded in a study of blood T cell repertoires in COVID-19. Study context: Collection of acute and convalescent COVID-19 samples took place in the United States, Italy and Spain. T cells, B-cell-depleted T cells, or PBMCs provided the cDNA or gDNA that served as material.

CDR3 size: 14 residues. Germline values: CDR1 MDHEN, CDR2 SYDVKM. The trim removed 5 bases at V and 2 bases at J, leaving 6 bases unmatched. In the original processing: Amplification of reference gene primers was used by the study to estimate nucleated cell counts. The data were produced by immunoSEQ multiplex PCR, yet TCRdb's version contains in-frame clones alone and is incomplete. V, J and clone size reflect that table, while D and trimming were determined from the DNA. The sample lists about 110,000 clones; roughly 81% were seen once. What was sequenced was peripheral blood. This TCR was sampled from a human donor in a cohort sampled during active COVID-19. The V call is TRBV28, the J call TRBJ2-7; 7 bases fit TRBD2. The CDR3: CASSPRESTYEQYF. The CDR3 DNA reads TGTGCCAGCAGTCCGCGGGAGTCAACCTACGAGCAGTACTTC.